This TCR beta chain was retrieved from a study of T cells in localized non-small cell lung cancer. Study findings and constraints: As only one tumor region underwent sequencing, heterogeneity remains possible. It was uninvolved adjacent lung that showed the highest T cell clonality, exceeding tumor. In adjacent lung appeared a median about 57 of the top 100 tumor clones.

Data came from immunoSEQ multiplex PCR; TCRdb stores just in-frame clones and leaves some out. The table records approximately 63,000 clones, approximately 90% of them present only once. With regard to this clone: Its target is not known.

V gave up 5 bases and J gave up 5 bases, with 18 bases separating them. Looked up from germline, CDR1 is MNHEY and CDR2 is SMNVEV (reference sequence). The CDR3 has 16 amino acids. The TCR originated in a man between 35 and 75 years old with stage I squamous cell lung carcinoma. V usage is TRBV27 and J usage is TRBJ2-2; TRBD1 might be the D (6 bases). The sequenced sample was peripheral blood, obtained before any cancer treatment. CDR3 nucleotides: TGTGCCAGCAGTGGTAAGCAGGGGTTGGGGACCGGGGAGCTGTTTTTT. Translated: CASSGKQGLGTGELFF.